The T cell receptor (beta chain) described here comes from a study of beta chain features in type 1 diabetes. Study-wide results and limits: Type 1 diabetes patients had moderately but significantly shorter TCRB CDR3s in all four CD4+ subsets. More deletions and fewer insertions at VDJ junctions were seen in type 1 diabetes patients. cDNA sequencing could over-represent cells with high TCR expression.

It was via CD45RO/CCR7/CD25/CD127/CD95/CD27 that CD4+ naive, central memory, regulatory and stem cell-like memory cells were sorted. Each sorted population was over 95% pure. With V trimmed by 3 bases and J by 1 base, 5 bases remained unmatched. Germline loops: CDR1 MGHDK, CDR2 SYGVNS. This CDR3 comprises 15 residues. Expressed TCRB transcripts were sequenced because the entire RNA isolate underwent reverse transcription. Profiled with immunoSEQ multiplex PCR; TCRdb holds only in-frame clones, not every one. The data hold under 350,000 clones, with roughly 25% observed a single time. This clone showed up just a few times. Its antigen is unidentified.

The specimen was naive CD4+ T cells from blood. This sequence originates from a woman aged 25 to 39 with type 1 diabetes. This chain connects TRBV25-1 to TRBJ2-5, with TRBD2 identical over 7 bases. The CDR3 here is CASSDQRGFQETQYF. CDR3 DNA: TGTGCCAGCAGTGATCAGCGGGGCTTCCAAGAGACCCAGTACTTC.